One T cell receptor (beta chain) is described in this entry. This entry is derived from a study of technical replicates of blood from several donors. J was trimmed by 3 bases and V by 6 bases; bases with no gene match: 5. Germline CDR1 reads KGHSH; CDR2 reads LQKENI. The CDR3 runs to 14 residues. The protocol was immunoSEQ multiplex PCR, while the TCRdb copy is restricted to in-frame clones and leaves out a portion. The sample lists tens of thousands of clones, about nine tenths occurring once. The rearrangement joins TRBV18 to TRBJ2-5; TRBD1 matches 9 bases. Source material: T cells isolated from PBMCs. The clonotype originates from a human donor in good health. CDR3 protein: CASSQRTGEETQYF. The CDR3 DNA follows: TGTGCCAGCTCGCAGAGGACAGGGGAAGAGACCCAGTACTTC. The variable domain in full, completed from reference TRBV18 and TRBJ2-5, reads NAGVMQNPRHLVRRRGQEARLRCSPMKGHSHVYWYRQLPEEGLKFMVYLQKENIIDESGMPKERFSAEFPKEGPSILRIQQVVRGDSAAYFCASSQRTGEETQYFGPGTRLLVL.